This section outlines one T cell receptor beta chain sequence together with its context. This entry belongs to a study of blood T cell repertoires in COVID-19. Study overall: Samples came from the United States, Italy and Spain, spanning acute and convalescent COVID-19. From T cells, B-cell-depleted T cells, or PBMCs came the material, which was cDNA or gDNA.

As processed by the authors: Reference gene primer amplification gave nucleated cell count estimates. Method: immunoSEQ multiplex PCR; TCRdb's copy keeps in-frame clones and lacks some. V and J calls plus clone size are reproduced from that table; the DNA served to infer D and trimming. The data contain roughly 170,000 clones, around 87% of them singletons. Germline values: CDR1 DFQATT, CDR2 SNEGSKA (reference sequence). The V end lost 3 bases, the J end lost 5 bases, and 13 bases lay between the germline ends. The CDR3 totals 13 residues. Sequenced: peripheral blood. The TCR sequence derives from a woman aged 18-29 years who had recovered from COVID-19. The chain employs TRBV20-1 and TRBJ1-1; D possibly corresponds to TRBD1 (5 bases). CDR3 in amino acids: CSASRGRYTEAFF. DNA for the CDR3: TGCAGTGCTAGTAGGGGCCGATATACTGAAGCTTTCTTT.